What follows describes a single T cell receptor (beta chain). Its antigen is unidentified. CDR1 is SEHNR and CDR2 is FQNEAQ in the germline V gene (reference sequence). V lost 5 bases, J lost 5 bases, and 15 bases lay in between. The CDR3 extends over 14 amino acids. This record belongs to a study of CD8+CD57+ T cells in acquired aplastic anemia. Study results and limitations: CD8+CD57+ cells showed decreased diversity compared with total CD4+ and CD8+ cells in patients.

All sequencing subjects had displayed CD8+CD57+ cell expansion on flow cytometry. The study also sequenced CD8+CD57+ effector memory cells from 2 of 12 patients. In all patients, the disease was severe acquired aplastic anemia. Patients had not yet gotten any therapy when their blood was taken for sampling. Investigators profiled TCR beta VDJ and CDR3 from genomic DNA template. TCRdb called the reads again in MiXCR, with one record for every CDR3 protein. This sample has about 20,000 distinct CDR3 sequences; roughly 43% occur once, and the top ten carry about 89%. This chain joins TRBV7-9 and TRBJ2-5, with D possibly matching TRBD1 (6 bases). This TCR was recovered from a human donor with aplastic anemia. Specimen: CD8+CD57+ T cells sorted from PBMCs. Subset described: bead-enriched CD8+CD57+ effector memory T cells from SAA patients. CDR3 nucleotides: TGTGCCAGCAGCCCCCTGGGGGCTCTGGAGACCCAGTACTTC. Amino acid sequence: CASSPLGALETQYF.